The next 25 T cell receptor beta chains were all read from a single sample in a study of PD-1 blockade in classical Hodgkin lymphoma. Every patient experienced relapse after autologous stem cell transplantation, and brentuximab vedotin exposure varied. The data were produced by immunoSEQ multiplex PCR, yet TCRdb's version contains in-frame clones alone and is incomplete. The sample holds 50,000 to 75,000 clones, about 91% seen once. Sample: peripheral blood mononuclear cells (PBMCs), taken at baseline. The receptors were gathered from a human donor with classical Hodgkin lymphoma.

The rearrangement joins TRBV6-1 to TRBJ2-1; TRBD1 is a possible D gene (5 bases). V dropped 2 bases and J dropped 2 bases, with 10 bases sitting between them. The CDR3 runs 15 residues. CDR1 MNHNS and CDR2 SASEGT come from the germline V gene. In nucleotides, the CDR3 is TGTGCCAGCAGTGAATTCTGGGGCCCCTACAATGAGCAGTTCTTC. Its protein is CASSEFWGPYNEQFF.

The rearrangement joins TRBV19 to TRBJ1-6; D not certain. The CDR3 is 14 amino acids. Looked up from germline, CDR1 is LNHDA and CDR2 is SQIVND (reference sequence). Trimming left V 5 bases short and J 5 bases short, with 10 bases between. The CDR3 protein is CASSALGHNSPLHF. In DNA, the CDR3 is TGTGCCAGTAGTGCCCTTGGCCATAATTCACCCCTCCACTTT.

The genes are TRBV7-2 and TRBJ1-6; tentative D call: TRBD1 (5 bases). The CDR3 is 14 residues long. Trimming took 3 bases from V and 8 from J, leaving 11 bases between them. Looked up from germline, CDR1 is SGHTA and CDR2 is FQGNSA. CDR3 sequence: CASSLGREDSPLHF. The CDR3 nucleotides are TGTGCCAGCAGCTTGGGACGGGAAGATTCACCCCTCCACTTT.

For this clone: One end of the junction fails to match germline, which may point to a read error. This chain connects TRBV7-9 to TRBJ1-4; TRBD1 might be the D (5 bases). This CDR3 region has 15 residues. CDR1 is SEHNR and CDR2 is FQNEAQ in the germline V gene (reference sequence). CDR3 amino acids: CASSQRDVLNEKLFF. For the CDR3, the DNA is TGCGCCAGCAGCCAACGGGACGTACTTAATGAAAAACTGTTTTTT.

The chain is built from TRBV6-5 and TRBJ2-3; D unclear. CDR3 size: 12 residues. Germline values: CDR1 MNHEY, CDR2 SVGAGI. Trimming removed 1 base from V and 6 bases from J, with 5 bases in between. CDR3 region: CASSYLGDTQYF. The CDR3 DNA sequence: TGTGCCAGCAGTTACTTGGGGGATACGCAGTATTTT.

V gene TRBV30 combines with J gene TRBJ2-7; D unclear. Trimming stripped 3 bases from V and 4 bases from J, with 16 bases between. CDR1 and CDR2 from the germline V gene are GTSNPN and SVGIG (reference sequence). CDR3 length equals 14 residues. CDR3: CAWSLGRDEYEQYF. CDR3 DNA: TGTGCCTGGAGCCTCGGAAGGGATGAATACGAGCAGTACTTC.

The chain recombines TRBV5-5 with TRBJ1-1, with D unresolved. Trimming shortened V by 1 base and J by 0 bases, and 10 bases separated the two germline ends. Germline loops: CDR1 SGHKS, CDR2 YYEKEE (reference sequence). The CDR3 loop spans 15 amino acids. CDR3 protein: CASSLTVPMNTEAFF. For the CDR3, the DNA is TGTGCCAGCAGCTTGACGGTCCCTATGAACACTGAAGCTTTCTTT.

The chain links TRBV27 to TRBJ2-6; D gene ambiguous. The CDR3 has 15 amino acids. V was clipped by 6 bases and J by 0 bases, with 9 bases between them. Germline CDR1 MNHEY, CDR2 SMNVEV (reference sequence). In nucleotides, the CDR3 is TGTGCCAGCAGCTTTTGGAGCTCTGGGGCCAACGTCCTGACTTTC. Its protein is CASSFWSSGANVLTF.

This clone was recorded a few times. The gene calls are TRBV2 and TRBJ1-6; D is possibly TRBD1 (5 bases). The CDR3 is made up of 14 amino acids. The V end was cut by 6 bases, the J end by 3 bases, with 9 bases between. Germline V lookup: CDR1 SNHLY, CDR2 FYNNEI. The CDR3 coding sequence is TGTGCCAGCAGCAAAGACAGCTATAATTCACCCCTCCACTTT. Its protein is CASSKDSYNSPLHF.

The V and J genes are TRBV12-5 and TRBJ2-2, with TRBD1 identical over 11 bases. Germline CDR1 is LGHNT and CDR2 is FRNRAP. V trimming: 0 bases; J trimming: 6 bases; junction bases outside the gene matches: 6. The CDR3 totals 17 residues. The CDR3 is CASGLVRTGGDPGELFF. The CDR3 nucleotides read TGTGCTAGTGGTTTGGTCAGGACAGGGGGCGATCCCGGGGAGCTGTTTTTT. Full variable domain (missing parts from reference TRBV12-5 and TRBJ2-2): DARVTQTPRHKVTEMGQEVTMRCQPILGHNTVFWYRQTMMQGLELLAYFRNRAPLDDSGMPKDRFSAEMPDATLATLKIQPSEPRDSAVYFCASGLVRTGGDPGELFFGEGSRLTVL.

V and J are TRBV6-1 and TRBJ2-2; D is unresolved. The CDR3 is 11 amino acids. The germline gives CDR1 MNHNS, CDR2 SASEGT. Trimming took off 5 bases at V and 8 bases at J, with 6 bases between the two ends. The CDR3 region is CASSPTGELFF. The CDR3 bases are TGTGCCAGCAGTCCAACTGGGGAGCTGTTTTTT.

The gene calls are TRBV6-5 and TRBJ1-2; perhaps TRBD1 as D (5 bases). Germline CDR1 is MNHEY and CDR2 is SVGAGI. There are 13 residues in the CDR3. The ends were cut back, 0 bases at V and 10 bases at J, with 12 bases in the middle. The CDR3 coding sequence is TGTGCCAGCAGTTACTCACCAGGGACCGACTACACCTTC. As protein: CASSYSPGTDYTF.

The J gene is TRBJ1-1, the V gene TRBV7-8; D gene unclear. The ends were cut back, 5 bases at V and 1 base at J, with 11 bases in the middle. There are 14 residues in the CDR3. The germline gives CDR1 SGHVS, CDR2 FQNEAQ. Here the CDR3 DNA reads TGTGCCAGCAGCCAAAGCGGGTGGAACACTGAAGCTTTCTTT. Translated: CASSQSGWNTEAFF.

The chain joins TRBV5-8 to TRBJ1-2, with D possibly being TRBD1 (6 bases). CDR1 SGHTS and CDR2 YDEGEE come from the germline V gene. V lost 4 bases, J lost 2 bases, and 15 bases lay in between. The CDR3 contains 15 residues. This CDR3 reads CASSQDRTDNYGYTF. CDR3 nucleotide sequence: TGTGCCAGCAGCCAAGACCGGACAGACAACTATGGCTACACCTTC.

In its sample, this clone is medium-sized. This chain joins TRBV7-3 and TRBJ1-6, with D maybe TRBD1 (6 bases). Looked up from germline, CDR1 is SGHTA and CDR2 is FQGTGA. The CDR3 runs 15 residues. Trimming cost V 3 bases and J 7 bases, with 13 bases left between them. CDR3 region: CASSLDSPMNSPLHF. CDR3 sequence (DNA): TGTGCCAGCAGCTTGGACAGCCCGATGAATTCACCCCTCCACTTT.

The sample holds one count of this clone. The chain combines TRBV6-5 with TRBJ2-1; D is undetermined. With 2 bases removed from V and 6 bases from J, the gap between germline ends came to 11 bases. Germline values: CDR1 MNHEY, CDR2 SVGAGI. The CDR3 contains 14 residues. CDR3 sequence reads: CASSYVGSPNEQFF. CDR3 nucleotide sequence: TGTGCCAGCAGTTACGTGGGGTCTCCCAATGAGCAGTTCTTC.

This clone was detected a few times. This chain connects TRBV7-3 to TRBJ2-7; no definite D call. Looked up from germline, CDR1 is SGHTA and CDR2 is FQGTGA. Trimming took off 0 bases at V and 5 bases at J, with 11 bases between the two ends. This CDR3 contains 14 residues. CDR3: CASSLTGVVHEQYF. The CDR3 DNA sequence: TGTGCCAGCAGCTTAACCGGAGTGGTCCACGAGCAGTACTTC.

The CDR3 here is CAIRGPIQGMNTEAFF. The CDR3, as DNA: TGTGCCATCAGGGGGCCAATACAGGGGATGAACACTGAAGCTTTCTTT. The chain links TRBV10-3 to TRBJ1-1; 7 bases fit TRBD1. The germline CDR1 and CDR2 sequences are ENHRY and SYGVKD. The CDR3 is made up of 16 amino acids. The V gene end was trimmed by 6 bases and the J gene end by 0 bases; junction bases not matched to a gene: 10.

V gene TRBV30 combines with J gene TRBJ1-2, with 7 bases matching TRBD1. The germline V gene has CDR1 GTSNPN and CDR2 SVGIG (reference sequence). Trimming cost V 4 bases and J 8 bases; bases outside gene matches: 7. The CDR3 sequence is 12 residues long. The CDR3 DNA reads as TGTGCCTGGATCCAGGGGGTACGGGGCTACACCTTC. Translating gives CAWIQGVRGYTF.

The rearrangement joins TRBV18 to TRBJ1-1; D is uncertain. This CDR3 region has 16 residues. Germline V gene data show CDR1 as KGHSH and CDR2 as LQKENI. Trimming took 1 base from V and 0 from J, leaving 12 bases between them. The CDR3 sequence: CASSPQQELMNTEAFF. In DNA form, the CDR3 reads TGTGCCAGCTCACCACAACAAGAATTAATGAACACTGAAGCTTTCTTT.

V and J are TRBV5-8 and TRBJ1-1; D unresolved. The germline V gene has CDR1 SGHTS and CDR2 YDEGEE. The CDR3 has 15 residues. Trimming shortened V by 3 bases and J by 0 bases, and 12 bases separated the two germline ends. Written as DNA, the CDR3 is TGTGCCAGCAGCTACGGACCGACCGTGAACACTGAAGCTTTCTTT. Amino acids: CASSYGPTVNTEAFF. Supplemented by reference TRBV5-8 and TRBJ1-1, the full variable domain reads EAGVTQSPTHLIKTRGQQATLRCSPISGHTSVYWYQQALGLGLQFLLWYDEGEERNRGNFPPRFSGRQFPNYSSELNVNALELEDSALYLCASSYGPTVNTEAFFGQGTRLTVV.

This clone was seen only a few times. The CDR3 bases are TGTGCCAGTAGTCCAGGGGCAGAATATGGCTACACCTTC. Residues: CASSPGAEYGYTF. The rearrangement joins TRBV19 to TRBJ1-2; D might be TRBD1 (6 bases). The CDR3 has 13 amino acids. The V end lost 5 bases, the J end lost 5 bases, and 12 bases lay between the germline ends. CDR1 and CDR2 (germline): LNHDA, SQIVND (reference sequence). The full variable domain, its missing parts supplied by reference TRBV19 and TRBJ1-2, is DGGITQSPKYLFRKEGQNVTLSCEQNLNHDAMYWYRQDPGQGLRLIYYSQIVNDFQKGDIAEGYSVSREKKESFPLTVTSAQKNPTAFYLCASSPGAEYGYTFGSGTRLTVV.

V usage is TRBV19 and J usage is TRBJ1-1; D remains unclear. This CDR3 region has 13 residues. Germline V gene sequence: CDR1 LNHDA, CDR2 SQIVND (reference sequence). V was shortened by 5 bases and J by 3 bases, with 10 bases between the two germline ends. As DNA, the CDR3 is TGTGCCAGTAGTTTCTGGTCGGACACTGAAGCTTTCTTT. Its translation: CASSFWSDTEAFF.

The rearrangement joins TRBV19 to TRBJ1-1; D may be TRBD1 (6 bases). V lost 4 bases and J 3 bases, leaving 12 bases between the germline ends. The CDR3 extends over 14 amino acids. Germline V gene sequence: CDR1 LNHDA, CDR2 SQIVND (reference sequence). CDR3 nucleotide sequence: TGTGCCAGTAGTAGGGGGCGGAAGGACACTGAAGCTTTCTTT. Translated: CASSRGRKDTEAFF.

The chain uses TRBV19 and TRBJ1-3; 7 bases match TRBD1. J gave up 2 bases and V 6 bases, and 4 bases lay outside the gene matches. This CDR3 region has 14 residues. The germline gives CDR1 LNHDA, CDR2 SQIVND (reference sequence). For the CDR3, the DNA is TGTGCCAGTAGCCGGGACAGAACTGGAAACACCATATATTTT. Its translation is CASSRDRTGNTIYF. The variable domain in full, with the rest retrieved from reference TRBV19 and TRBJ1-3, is DGGITQSPKYLFRKEGQNVTLSCEQNLNHDAMYWYRQDPGQGLRLIYYSQIVNDFQKGDIAEGYSVSREKKESFPLTVTSAQKNPTAFYLCASSRDRTGNTIYFGEGSWLTVV.